This T cell receptor (beta chain) originates from a study of control samples from healthy donors and cancer patients. Repertoires were generated with immunoSEQ multiplex PCR, while TCRdb's copy carries only in-frame clones and drops some. The table shows approximately 100,000 clones, with around 89% occurring only once. V was pared by 3 bases and J by 1 base, with 6 bases between. Germline CDR1 reads LGHNA; CDR2 reads YSLEER. The CDR3 has 13 amino acids. The chain is built from TRBV4-3 and TRBJ1-1; possible D gene TRBD1, 5 bases. The source of this sequence is a man younger than 45 in good health. Specimen: blood. As DNA, the CDR3 is TGCGCCAGCAGCCACGACAGGAACACTGAAGCTTTCTTT. Encoded protein: CASSHDRNTEAFF.